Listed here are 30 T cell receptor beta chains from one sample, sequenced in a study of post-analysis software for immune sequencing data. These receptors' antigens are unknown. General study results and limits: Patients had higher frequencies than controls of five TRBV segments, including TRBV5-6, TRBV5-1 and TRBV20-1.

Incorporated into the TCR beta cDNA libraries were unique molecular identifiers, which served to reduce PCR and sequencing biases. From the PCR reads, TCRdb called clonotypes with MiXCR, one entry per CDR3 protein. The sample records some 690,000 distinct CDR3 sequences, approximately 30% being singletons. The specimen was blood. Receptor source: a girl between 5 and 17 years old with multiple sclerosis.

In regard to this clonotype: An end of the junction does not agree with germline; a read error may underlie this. The CDR3 sequence is CASSSRGPFNEQFF. In DNA, the CDR3 is TGTGCCAGTAGCTCCCGGGGACCATTCAATGAGCAGTTCTTC. V and J are TRBV7-9 and TRBJ2-1, with D perhaps being TRBD1 or TRBD2 (5 bases each). CDR1 is SEHNR and CDR2 is FQNEAQ in the germline V gene (reference sequence). The CDR3 sequence is 14 residues long.

The CDR3 loop is CSVLGDIDTGELFF. The CDR3 bases are TGCAGCGTCTTAGGGGACATCGACACCGGGGAGCTGTTTTTT. The V gene is TRBV29-1, the J gene TRBJ2-2; D perhaps matches TRBD1 (6 bases). Germline CDR1 is SQVTM and CDR2 is ANQGSEA. The CDR3 is 14 residues long. V was shortened by 6 bases and J by 3 bases, with 14 bases between the two germline ends.

For the CDR3, the DNA is TGTGCCACCTCGGACAGACGGGGGGCCAACGTCCTGACTTTC. Its translation is CATSDRRGANVLTF. The V call is TRBV24-1, the J call TRBJ2-6, with D perhaps matching TRBD1 (6 bases). The germline CDR1 and CDR2 sequences are KGHDR and SFDVKD. Trimming shortened V by 9 bases and J by 4 bases, and 12 bases separated the two germline ends. This CDR3 has 14 amino acids.

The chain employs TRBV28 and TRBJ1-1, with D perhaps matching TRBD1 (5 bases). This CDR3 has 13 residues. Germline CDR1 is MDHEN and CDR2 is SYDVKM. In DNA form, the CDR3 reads TGTGCAGTAGGGGAGGCGGTAAGCACTGAAGCTTTCTTT. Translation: CAVGEAVSTEAFF.

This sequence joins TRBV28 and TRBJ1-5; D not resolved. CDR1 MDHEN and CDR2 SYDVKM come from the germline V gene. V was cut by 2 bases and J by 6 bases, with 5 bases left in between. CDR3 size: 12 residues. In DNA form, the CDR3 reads TGTGCCAGCAGTTTACTCTCTCAGCCCCAGCATTTT. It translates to CASSLLSQPQHF. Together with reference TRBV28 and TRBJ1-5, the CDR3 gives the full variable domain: DVKVTQSSRYLVKRTGEKVFLECVQDMDHENMFWYRQDPGLGLRLIYFSYDVKMKEKGDIPEGYSVSREKKERFSLILESASTNQTSMYLCASSLLSQPQHFGDGTRLSIL.

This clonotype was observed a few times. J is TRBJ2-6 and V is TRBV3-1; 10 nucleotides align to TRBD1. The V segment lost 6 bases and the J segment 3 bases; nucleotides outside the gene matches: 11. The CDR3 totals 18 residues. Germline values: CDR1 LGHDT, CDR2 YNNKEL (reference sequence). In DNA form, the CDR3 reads TGTGCCAGCAGACGATCCGGGACAGGGGTTAGTGGGGCCAACGTCCTGACTTTC. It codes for CASRRSGTGVSGANVLTF.

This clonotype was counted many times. The CDR3 DNA reads as TGCAGCGCTCTACTAGGGGGCGGTTTGCAGTTCTTC. Translating gives CSALLGGGLQFF. The rearrangement uses TRBV29-1 and TRBJ2-1, with 7 bases that match TRBD1. The CDR3 loop spans 12 amino acids. V lost 7 bases to trimming and J lost 12 bases; unmatched junction nucleotides: 12. CDR1 and CDR2 (germline): SQVTM, ANQGSEA.

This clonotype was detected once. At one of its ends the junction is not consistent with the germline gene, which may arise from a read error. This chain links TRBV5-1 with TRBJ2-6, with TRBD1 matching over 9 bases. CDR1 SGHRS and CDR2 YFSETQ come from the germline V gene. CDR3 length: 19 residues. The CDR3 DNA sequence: TGCGCCAGCCGAACTCCTTACAGGGGGCGCCTCTCTGGGGCCAACGTCCGGACTTTC. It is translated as CASRTPYRGRLSGANVRTF.

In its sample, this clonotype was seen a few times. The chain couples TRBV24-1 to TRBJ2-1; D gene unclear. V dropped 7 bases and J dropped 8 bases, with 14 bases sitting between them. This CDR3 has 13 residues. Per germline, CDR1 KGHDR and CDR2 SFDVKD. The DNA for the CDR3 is TGTGCCACCAGGACCGATTTGTTCCATGAGCAGTTCTTC. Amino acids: CATRTDLFHEQFF.

The chain's CDR3 is CSVGFAAGANVLTF. In DNA, the CDR3 is TGCAGCGTTGGATTCGCGGCTGGGGCCAACGTCCTGACTTTC. The chain recombines TRBV29-1 with TRBJ2-6; D remains ambiguous. The germline V gene has CDR1 SQVTM and CDR2 ANQGSEA. The CDR3 spans 14 residues. Trimming cost V 4 bases and J 2 bases, with 9 bases left between them.

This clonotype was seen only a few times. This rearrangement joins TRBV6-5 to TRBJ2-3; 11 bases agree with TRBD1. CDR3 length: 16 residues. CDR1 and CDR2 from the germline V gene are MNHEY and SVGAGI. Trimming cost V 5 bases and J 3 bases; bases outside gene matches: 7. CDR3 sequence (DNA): TGTGCCAGCAGTCAGGGGACAGGGGGATTTACAGATACGCAGTATTTT. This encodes CASSQGTGGFTDTQYF.

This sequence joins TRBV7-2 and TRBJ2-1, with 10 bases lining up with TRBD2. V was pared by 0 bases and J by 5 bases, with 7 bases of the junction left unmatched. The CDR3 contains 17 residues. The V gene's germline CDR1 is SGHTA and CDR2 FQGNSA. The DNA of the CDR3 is TGTGCCAGCAGCTTAGCGACCCTAGCGGGAGCGGACAATGAGCAGTTCTTC. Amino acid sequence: CASSLATLAGADNEQFF. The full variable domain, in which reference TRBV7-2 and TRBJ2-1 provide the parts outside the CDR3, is GAGVSQSPSNKVTEKGKDVELRCDPISGHTALYWYRQSLGQGLEFLIYFQGNSAPDKSGLPSDRFSAERTGGSVSTLTIQRTQQEDSAVYLCASSLATLAGADNEQFFGPGTRLTVL.

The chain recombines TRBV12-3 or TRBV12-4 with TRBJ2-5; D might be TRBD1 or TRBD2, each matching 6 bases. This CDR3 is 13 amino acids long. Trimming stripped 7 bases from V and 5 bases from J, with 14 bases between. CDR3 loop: CASKAGGEETQYF. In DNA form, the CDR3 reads TGTGCCAGCAAGGCCGGGGGCGAGGAGACCCAGTACTTC.

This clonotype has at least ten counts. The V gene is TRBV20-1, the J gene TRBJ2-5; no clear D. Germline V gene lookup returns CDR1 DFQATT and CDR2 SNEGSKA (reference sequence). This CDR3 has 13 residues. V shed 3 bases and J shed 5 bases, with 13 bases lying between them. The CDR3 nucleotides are TGCAGTGCTAGTTTAACAAACGGCGAGACCCAGTACTTC. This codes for CSASLTNGETQYF.

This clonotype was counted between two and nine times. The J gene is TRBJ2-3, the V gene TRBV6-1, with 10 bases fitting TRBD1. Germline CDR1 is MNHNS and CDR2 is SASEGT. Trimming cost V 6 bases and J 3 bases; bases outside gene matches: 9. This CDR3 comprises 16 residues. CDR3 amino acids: CASRRSTGGLTDTQYF. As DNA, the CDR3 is TGTGCCAGCAGGCGATCGACAGGGGGCTTGACAGATACGCAGTATTTT.

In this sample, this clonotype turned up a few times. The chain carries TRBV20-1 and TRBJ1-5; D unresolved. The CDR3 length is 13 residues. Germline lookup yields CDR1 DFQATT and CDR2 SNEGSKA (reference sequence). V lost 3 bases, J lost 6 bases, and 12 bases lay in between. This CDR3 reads CSASGSLGQPQHF. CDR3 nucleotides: TGCAGTGCTAGTGGGTCGTTAGGTCAGCCCCAGCATTTT.

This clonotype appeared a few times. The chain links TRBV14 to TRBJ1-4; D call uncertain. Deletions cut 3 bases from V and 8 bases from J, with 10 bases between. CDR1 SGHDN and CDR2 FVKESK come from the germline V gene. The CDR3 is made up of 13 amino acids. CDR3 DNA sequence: TGTGCCAGCAGCCACCTAATCGACGAAAAACTGTTTTTT. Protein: CASSHLIDEKLFF.

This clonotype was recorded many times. CDR3 sequence reads: CASSLEAPTETQYF. In DNA, the CDR3 is TGCGCCAGCAGCTTGGAAGCCCCCACAGAGACCCAGTACTTC. The chain combines TRBV5-1 with TRBJ2-5; no reliable D call. This CDR3 region has 14 residues. Trimming cost V 0 bases and J 4 bases, with 10 bases left between them. CDR1 is SGHRS, CDR2 YFSETQ, per germline.

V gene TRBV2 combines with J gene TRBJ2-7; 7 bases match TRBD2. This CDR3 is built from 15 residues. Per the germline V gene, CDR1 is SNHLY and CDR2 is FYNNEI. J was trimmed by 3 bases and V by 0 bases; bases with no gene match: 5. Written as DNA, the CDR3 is TGTGCCAGCAGTGAAGCGGCGGGGGTACGCTACGAGCAGTACTTC. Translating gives CASSEAAGVRYEQYF.

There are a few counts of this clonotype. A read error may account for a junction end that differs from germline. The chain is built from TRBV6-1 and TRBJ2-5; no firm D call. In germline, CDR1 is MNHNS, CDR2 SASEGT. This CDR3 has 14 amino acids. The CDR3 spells CASSEWPFQETPYF. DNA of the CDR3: TGTGCCAGCAGTGAATGGCCGTTCCAAGAGACCCCGTACTTC.

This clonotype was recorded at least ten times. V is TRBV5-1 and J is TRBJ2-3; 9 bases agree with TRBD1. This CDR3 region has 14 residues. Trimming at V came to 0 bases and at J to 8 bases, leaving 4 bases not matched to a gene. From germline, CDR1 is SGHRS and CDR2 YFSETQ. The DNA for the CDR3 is TGCGCCAGCAGCTTGGCACAGGGGGCTTTTACGCAGTATTTT. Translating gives CASSLAQGAFTQYF.

CDR3 in amino acids: CSAYYSGGGETQYF. The CDR3, as DNA: TGCAGTGCATATTATAGCGGGGGTGGGGAGACCCAGTACTTC. This chain connects TRBV20-1 to TRBJ2-5, with 9 bases lining up with TRBD2. CDR1 is DFQATT and CDR2 is SNEGSKA in the germline V gene (reference sequence). This CDR3 is built from 14 residues. The trim removed 6 bases at V and 5 bases at J, leaving 10 bases unmatched.

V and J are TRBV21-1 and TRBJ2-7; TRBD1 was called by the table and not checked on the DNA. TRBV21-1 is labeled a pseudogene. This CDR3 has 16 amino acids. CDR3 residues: CASSKMVRGEVYEQYF. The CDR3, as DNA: TGTGCCAGCAGCAAAATGGTAAGAGGGGAAGTCTACGAGCAGTACTTC.

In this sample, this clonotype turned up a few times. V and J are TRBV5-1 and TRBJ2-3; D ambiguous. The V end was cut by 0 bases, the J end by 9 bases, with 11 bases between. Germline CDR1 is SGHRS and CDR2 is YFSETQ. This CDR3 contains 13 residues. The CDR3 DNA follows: TGCGCCAGCAGCTTGGTTGGCAGCCTCACGCAGTATTTT. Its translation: CASSLVGSLTQYF.

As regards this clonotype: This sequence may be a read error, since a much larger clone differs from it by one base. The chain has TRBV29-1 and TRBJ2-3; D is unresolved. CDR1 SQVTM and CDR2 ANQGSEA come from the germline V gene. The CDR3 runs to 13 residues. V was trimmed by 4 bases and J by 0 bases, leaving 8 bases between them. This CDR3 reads CSVVSGSTDTQYF. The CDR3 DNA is TGCAGCGTTGTAAGTGGTAGCACAGATACGCAGTATTTT.

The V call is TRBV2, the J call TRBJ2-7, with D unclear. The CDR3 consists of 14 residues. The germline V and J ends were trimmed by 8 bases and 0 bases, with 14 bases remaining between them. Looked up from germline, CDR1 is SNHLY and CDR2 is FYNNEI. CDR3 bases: TGTGCCAGCCATTTTGTCGGTAGCTCCTACGAGCAGTACTTC. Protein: CASHFVGSSYEQYF.

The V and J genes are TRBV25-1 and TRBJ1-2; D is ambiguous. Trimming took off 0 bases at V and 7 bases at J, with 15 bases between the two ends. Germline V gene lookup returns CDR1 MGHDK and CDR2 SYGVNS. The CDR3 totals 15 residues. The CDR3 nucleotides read TGTGCCAGCAGTGAATATGAGGGCGTGACGGCTGGCTACACCTTC. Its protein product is CASSEYEGVTAGYTF.

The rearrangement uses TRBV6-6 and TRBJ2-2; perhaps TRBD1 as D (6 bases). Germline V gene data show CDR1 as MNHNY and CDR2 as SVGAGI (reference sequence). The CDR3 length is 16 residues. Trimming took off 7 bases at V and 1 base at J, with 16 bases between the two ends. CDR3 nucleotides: TGTGCCAGCATCAGACCCGGACAGTTGAACACCGGGGAGCTGTTTTTT. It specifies CASIRPGQLNTGELFF.

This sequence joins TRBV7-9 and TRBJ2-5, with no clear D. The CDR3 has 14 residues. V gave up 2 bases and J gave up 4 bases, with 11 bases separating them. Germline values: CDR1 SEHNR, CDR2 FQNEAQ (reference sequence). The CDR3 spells CASSLRTVGETQYF. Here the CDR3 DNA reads TGTGCCAGCAGCTTAAGGACCGTGGGAGAGACCCAGTACTTC.

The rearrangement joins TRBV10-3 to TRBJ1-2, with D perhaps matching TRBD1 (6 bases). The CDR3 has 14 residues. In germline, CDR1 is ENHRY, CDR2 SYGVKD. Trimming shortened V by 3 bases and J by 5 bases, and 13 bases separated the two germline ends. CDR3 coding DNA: TGTGCCATCAGTGATATTCAGGGGACTTATGGCTACACCTTC. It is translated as CAISDIQGTYGYTF.